Listed below are T cell receptor beta chains from one sample, sequenced in a study of shared clonotypes between healthy human individuals. Here immunoSEQ multiplex PCR was the method, and the copy in TCRdb shows in-frame clones only, minus some. Of under 600,000 clones listed, roughly 95% are singletons. The sequenced material came from naive CD4+ T cells sorted from blood. These receptors all stem from a woman aged 25 to 39 in good health. Both conserved end residues are part of each CDR3. D genes are given only for firm matches.

D gene: NA; J gene: TRBJ1-2; V gene: TRBV10-3; CDR3 DNA: TGTGCCATCAGTGATCATGGGGTTGGCTACACCTTC; CDR3 protein: CAISDHGVGYTF
D gene: NA; J gene: TRBJ2-3; V gene: TRBV25-1; CDR3 DNA: TGTGCCAGCAGTGAAGGGGGCAGTGCAACGCAGTATTTT; CDR3 protein: CASSEGGSATQYF
D gene: NA; J gene: TRBJ2-6; V gene: TRBV4-1; CDR3 DNA: TGCGCCAGCAGCCAAGCACCAGGGAGCTCTGGGGCCAACGTCCTGACTTTC; CDR3 protein: CASSQAPGSSGANVLTF
D gene: TRBD1; J gene: TRBJ1-5; V gene: TRBV4-2; CDR3 DNA: TGTGCCAGCAGCCAGGACAGGGGAGGACAGCCCCAGCATTTT; CDR3 protein: CASSQDRGGQPQHF
D gene: TRBD2; J gene: TRBJ2-7; V gene: TRBV2; CDR3 DNA: TGTGCCAGCAGGCGTGACGAGCGGGAGGGCCGCGAGCAGTACTTC; CDR3 protein: CASRRDEREGREQYF
D gene: NA; J gene: TRBJ2-5; V gene: TRBV21-1; CDR3 DNA: TGTGCCAGCAGCAAAAGGACAGGTGGGGAGACCCAGTACTTC; CDR3 protein: CASSKRTGGETQYF
D gene: TRBD1; J gene: TRBJ1-5; V gene: TRBV4-1; CDR3 DNA: TGCGCCAGCAGCCAAGATGGGACCCGGGACAGGGCCCATCAGCCCCAGCATTTT; CDR3 protein: CASSQDGTRDRAHQPQHF
D gene: TRBD2; J gene: TRBJ2-7; V gene: TRBV11-2; CDR3 DNA: TGTGCCAGCATGCGAGGACTAGCGGGAGCACGGGGCGAGCAGTACTTC; CDR3 protein: CASMRGLAGARGEQYF
D gene: NA; J gene: TRBJ2-5; V gene: TRBV2; CDR3 DNA: TGTGCCAGCAGTGTCCACCCAAGGGACCAAGAGACCCAGTACTTC; CDR3 protein: CASSVHPRDQETQYF
D gene: NA; J gene: TRBJ2-5; V gene: TRBV9; CDR3 DNA: TGTGCCAGCAGCAAAACCGGGGTTCAAGAGACCCAGTACTTC; CDR3 protein: CASSKTGVQETQYF
D gene: NA; J gene: TRBJ2-7; V gene: TRBV5-1; CDR3 DNA: TGCGCCAGCAGGGCACTAGTGAATAGCGAGCAGTACTTC; CDR3 protein: CASRALVNSEQYF
D gene: TRBD2; J gene: TRBJ2-7; V gene: TRBV2; CDR3 DNA: TGTGCCAGCAGGACTAGCGGGATACCCTCCTACGAGCAGTACTTC; CDR3 protein: CASRTSGIPSYEQYF
D gene: NA; J gene: TRBJ1-5; V gene: TRBV28; CDR3 DNA: TGTGCCAGCAGTCCCGAACCCTATAGCAATCAGCCCCAGCATTTT; CDR3 protein: CASSPEPYSNQPQHF
D gene: NA; J gene: TRBJ2-7; V gene: TRBV30; CDR3 DNA: TGTGCCTGGGGTGGGTCTTACGAGCAGTACTTC; CDR3 protein: CAWGGSYEQYF
D gene: NA; J gene: TRBJ1-1; V gene: TRBV7-9; CDR3 DNA: TGTGCCAGCAGCCCGTGGAGGAACACTGAAGCTTTCTTT; CDR3 protein: CASSPWRNTEAFF
D gene: TRBD1; J gene: TRBJ1-2; V gene: TRBV5-5; CDR3 DNA: TGTGCCAGCAGCCGGGACAGGGGCTCGGGCTATGGCTACACCTTC; CDR3 protein: CASSRDRGSGYGYTF
D gene: NA; J gene: TRBJ1-4; V gene: TRBV6-1; CDR3 DNA: TGTGCCAGCCTCGATGAAAAACTGTTTTTT; CDR3 protein: CASLDEKLFF
D gene: NA; J gene: TRBJ2-3; V gene: TRBV28; CDR3 DNA: TGTGCCAGCAGTGATAGTCCTGGGGGAGATACGCAGTATTTT; CDR3 protein: CASSDSPGGDTQYF
D gene: TRBD1; J gene: TRBJ1-1; V gene: TRBV27; CDR3 DNA: TGTGCCAGCAGTTTATCGTATAGGGACAGAGCTTTCTTT; CDR3 protein: CASSLSYRDRAFF
D gene: NA; J gene: TRBJ2-5; V gene: TRBV5-7; CDR3 DNA: TGTGCCATCCCAAGTCCCCCGTACTTC; CDR3 protein: CAIPSPPYF
D gene: NA; J gene: TRBJ2-2; V gene: TRBV5-1; CDR3 DNA: TGCCCGACGAAGGGTCACAGGGGACTAACCGACACCGGGGAGCTGTTTTTT; CDR3 protein: CPTKGHRGLTDTGELFF
D gene: NA; J gene: TRBJ2-7; V gene: TRBV5-8; CDR3 DNA: TGTGCCAGCTTATGGGGAGGACCGGCCTACGAGCAGTACTTC; CDR3 protein: CASLWGGPAYEQYF
D gene: TRBD1; J gene: TRBJ1-6; V gene: TRBV27; CDR3 DNA: TGTGCCAGCAGACTGGACAGGGGCGTCTATAATTCACCCCTCCACTTT; CDR3 protein: CASRLDRGVYNSPLHF
D gene: NA; J gene: TRBJ2-7; V gene: TRBV6-5; CDR3 DNA: TGTGCCAGCAGTTGGGCTTGGGGGCCTCGCTTAGAGCAGTACTTC; CDR3 protein: CASSWAWGPRLEQYF
D gene: NA; J gene: TRBJ1-6; V gene: TRBV5-6; CDR3 DNA: TGTGCCAGCAGCACACAGGTGGATTCACCCCTCCACTTT; CDR3 protein: CASSTQVDSPLHF
D gene: TRBD1; J gene: TRBJ1-5; V gene: TRBV28; CDR3 DNA: TGTGCCTCCAACCAGGGACAGACCCGTCGACCCCAGCATTTT; CDR3 protein: CASNQGQTRRPQHF
D gene: TRBD2; J gene: TRBJ2-1; V gene: TRBV25-1; CDR3 DNA: TGTGCCAGCTGTATCCGGCTAGCGGGAGTAGGTACTACGGGTGAGCAGTTCTTC; CDR3 protein: CASCIRLAGVGTTGEQFF
D gene: TRBD1; J gene: TRBJ2-7; V gene: TRBV4-1; CDR3 DNA: TGCGCCAGCAGTCGACGGGACAGCCCGTCCTACGAGCAGTACTTC; CDR3 protein: CASSRRDSPSYEQYF